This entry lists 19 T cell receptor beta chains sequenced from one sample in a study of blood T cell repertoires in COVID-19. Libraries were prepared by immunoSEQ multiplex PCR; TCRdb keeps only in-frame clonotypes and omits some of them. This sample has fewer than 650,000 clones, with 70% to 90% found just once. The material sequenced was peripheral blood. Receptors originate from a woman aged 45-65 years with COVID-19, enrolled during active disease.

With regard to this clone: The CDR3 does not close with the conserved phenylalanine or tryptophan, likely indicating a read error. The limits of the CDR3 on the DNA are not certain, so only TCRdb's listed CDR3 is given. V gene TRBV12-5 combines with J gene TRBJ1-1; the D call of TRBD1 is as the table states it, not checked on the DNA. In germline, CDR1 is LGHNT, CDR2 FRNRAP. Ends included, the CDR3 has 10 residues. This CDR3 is CASGLPQVLL.

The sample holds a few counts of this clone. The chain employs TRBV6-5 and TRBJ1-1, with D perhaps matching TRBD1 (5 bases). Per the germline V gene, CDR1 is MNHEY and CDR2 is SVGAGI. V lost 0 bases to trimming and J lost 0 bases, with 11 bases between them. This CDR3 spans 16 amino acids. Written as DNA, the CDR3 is TGTGCCAGCAGTTACTCGACAGTCCCAATGAACACTGAAGCTTTCTTT. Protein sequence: CASSYSTVPMNTEAFF.

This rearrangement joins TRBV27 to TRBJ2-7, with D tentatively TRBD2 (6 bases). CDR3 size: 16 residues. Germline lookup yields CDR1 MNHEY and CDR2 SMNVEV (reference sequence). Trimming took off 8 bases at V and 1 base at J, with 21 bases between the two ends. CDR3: CASGSRGGAVSYEQYF. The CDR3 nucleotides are TGTGCCAGCGGTAGCAGAGGCGGGGCGGTTTCCTACGAGCAGTACTTC.

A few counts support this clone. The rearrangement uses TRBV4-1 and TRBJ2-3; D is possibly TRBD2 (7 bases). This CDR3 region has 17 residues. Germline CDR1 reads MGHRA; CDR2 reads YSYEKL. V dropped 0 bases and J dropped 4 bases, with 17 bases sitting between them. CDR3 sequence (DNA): TGCGCCAGCAGCCAAGATCGGTGGGGGGGCCCCGCAGATACGCAGTATTTT. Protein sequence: CASSQDRWGGPADTQYF.

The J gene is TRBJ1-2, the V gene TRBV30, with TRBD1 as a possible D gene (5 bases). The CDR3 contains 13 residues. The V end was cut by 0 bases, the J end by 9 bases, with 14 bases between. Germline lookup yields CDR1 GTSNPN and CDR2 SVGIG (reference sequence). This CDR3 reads CAWSVLREGRYTF. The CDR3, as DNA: TGTGCCTGGAGTGTACTTAGGGAGGGGCGCTACACCTTC.

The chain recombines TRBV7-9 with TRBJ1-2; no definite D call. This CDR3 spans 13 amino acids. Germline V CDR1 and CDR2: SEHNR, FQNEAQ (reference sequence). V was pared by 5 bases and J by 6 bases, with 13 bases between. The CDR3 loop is CASSRSGNHGYTF. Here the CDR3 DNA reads TGTGCCAGCAGCCGATCGGGGAACCATGGCTACACCTTC. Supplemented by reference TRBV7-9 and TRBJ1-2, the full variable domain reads DTGVSQNPRHKITKRGQNVTFRCDPISEHNRLYWYRQTLGQGPEFLTYFQNEAQLEKSRLLSDRFSAERPKGSFSTLEIQRTEQGDSAMYLCASSRSGNHGYTFGSGTRLTVV.

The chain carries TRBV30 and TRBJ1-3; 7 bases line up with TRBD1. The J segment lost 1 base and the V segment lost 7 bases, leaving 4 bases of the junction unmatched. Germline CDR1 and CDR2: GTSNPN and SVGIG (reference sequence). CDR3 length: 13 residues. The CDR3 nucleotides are TGTGCCTCGATACAGGGGTCTGGAAACACCATATATTTT. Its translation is CASIQGSGNTIYF.

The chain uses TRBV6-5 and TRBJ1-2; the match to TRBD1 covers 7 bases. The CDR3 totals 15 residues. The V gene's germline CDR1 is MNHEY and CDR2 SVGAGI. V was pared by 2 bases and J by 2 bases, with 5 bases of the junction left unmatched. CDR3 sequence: CASSYKPGGNYGYTF. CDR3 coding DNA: TGTGCCAGCAGTTACAAACCAGGGGGAAACTATGGCTACACCTTC.

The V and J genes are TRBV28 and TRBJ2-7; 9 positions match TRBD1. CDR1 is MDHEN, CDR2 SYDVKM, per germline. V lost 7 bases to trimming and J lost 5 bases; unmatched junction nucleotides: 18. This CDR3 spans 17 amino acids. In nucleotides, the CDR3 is TGTGCCAGCACCATGCCGCCAAAGGGGACAGGGCTGGACGAGCAGTACTTC. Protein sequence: CASTMPPKGTGLDEQYF.

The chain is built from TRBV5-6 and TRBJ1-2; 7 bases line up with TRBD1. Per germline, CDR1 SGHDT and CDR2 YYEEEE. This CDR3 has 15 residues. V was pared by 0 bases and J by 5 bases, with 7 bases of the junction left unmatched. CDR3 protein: CASSLVSGGVYGYTF. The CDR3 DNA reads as TGTGCCAGCAGCTTGGTGTCAGGGGGTGTTTATGGCTACACCTTC.

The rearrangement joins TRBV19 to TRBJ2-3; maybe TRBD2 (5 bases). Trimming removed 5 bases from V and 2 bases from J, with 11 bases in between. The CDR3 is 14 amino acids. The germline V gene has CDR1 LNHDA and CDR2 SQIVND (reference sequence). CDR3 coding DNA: TGTGCCAGTAGTGTTGGACTCGCCACAGATACGCAGTATTTT. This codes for CASSVGLATDTQYF.

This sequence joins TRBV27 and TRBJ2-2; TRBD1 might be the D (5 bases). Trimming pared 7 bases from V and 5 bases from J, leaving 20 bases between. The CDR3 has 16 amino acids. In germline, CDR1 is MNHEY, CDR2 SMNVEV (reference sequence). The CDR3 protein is CASTPRFRVETGELFF. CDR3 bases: TGTGCCAGCACCCCCCGGTTCAGGGTTGAGACCGGGGAGCTGTTTTTT.

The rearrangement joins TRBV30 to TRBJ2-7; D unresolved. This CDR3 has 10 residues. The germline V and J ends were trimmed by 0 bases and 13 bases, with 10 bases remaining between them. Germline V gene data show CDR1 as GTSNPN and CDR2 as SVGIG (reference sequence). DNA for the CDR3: TGTGCCTGGAGTGTAGGCGACTTATACTTC. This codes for CAWSVGDLYF.

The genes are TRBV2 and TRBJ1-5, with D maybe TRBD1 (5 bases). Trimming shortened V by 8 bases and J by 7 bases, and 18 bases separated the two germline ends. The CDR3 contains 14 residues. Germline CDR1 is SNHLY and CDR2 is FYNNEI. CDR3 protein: CASGGDQGGQPQHF. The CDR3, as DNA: TGTGCCAGCGGGGGGGATCAGGGAGGGCAGCCCCAGCATTTT. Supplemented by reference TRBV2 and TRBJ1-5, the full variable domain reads EPEVTQTPSHQVTQMGQEVILRCVPISNHLYFYWYRQILGQKVEFLVSFYNNEISEKSEIFDDQFSVERPDGSNFTLKIRSTKLEDSAMYFCASGGDQGGQPQHFGDGTRLSIL.

The CDR3 reads CASSSPGQGPEQYF. Here the CDR3 DNA reads TGTGCCAGCAGCTCACCGGGACAGGGGCCGGAGCAGTACTTC. The gene calls are TRBV13 and TRBJ2-7; 10 positions match TRBD1. CDR3 length: 14 residues. Germline V lookup: CDR1 PRHDT, CDR2 FYEKMQ (reference sequence). Germline trimming cut 4 bases from V and 7 bases from J; bases unmatched to any gene: 7.

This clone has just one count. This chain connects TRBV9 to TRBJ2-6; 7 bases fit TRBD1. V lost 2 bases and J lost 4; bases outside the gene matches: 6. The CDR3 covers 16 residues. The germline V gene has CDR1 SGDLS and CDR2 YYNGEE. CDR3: CASSVPKGAGANVLTF. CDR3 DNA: TGTGCCAGCAGCGTTCCCAAGGGGGCCGGGGCCAACGTCCTGACTTTC.

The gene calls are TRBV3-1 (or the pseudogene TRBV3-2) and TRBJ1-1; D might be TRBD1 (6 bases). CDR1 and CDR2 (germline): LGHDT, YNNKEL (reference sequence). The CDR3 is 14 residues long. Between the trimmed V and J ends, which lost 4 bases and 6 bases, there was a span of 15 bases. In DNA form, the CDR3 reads TGTGCCAGCAGCCTCGCGGGGGCCTCTCCTGAAGCTTTCTTT. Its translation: CASSLAGASPEAFF.

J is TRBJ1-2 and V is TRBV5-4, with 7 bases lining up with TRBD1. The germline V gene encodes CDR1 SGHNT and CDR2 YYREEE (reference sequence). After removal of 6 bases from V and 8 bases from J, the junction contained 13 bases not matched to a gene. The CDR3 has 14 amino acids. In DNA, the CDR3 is TGTGCCAGCACTCCAGACAGGGCGGTAGGGGGCTACACCTTC. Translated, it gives CASTPDRAVGGYTF.

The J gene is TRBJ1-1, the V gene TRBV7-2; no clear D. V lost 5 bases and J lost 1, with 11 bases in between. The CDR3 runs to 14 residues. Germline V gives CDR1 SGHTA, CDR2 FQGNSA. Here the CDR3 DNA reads TGTGCCAGCAGCAAACCCTACGGGAACACTGAAGCTTTCTTT. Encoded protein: CASSKPYGNTEAFF.